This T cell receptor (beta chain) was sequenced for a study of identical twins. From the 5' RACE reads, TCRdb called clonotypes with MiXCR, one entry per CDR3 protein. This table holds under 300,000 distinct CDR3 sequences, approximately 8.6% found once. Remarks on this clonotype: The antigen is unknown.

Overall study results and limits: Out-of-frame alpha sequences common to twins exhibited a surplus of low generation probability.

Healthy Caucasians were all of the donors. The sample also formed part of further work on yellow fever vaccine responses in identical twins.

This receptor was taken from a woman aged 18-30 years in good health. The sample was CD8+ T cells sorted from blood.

CDR3 nucleotide sequence: TGTGCCAGCAGCTTCGGAGGGGGAGGAGCTTTCTTT. Protein: CASSFGGGGAFF. The chain employs TRBV5-6 and TRBJ1-1; D perhaps matches TRBD1 (6 bases). Germline assignment: CDR1 SGHDT and CDR2 YYEEEE. The CDR3 runs to 12 residues. Trimming took 2 bases from V and 10 from J, leaving 12 bases between them.